What follows are 13 T cell receptor beta chains derived from one specimen sequenced in a study of regulatory T cells in long-lasting Graves disease. Time point specified: newly diagnosed GD, antithyroid drugs for less than 3 months. Isolated PBMC RNA provided the starting material for the TCR library. Libraries of TCR beta came from iRepertoire HTBI primers plus Arm-PCR of CDR3 regions. TCRdb re-called the multiplex PCR reads through MiXCR, storing one row per CDR3 protein. The data show roughly 380,000 distinct CDR3 sequences, with 16% seen just once and around 27% held by the top ten. In addition, the sample was reused for a study of T cells in Graves' hyperthyroidism and ophthalmopathy.

The material was peripheral blood mononuclear cells (PBMCs), obtained at new diagnosis, from a patient treated with antithyroid drugs. Receptors originate from a man in his forties or fifties with Graves disease.

At least ten counts were recorded for this clonotype. The chain links TRBV11-2 to TRBJ2-2; D perhaps matches TRBD2 (6 bases). Germline CDR1 and CDR2: SGHAT and FQNNGV. The germline V and J ends were trimmed by 3 bases and 4 bases, with 18 bases remaining between them. The CDR3 extends over 17 amino acids. The CDR3 reads CASSFNALGGGTGELFF. CDR3 DNA: TGTGCCAGCAGCTTTAATGCTCTTGGGGGAGGCACCGGGGAGCTGTTTTTT.

This clonotype was observed a handful of times. The genes are TRBV12-5 and TRBJ1-3; D is perhaps TRBD1 (5 bases). Germline V gene sequence: CDR1 LGHNT, CDR2 FRNRAP. V lost 0 bases to trimming and J lost 2 bases, with 14 bases between them. This CDR3 is 17 amino acids long. CDR3 sequence (DNA): TGTGCTAGTGGTTTGGTATTGGGGGGGATAACTGGAAACACCATATATTTT. Protein sequence: CASGLVLGGITGNTIYF.

In its sample, this clonotype was seen many times. The chain joins TRBV6-2 or TRBV6-3 to TRBJ2-3; weak D call: TRBD2 (5 bases). CDR1 is MNHEY and CDR2 is SVGEGT in the germline V gene. This CDR3 has 12 residues. Trimming left V 6 bases short and J 6 bases short, with 10 bases between. The CDR3 sequence: CASSPLADTQYF. CDR3 DNA sequence: TGTGCCAGCAGCCCCCTAGCCGATACGCAGTATTTT.

In its sample, this clonotype was seen many times. The J gene is TRBJ1-6, the V gene TRBV27; tentatively, D is TRBD1 (5 bases). The CDR3 length is 16 residues. Trimming took off 11 bases at V and 10 bases at J, with 27 bases between the two ends. In germline, CDR1 is MNHEY, CDR2 SMNVEV (reference sequence). CDR3 bases: TGTGCCTCTAAACGGGCAGGGCCCATTAAGAACTCACCCCTCCACTTT. Translation: CASKRAGPIKNSPLHF.

This sequence joins TRBV7-2 and TRBJ2-7; D might be TRBD2 (5 bases). This CDR3 spans 15 amino acids. V shed 5 bases and J shed 4 bases, with 18 bases lying between them. Germline V gene data show CDR1 as SGHTA and CDR2 as FQGNSA. CDR3: CASSPGGGPGYEQYF. The CDR3 bases are TGTGCCAGCAGCCCGGGTGGAGGCCCCGGATACGAGCAGTACTTC. Drawing the rest from reference TRBV7-2 and TRBJ2-7, the complete variable domain is GAGVSQSPSNKVTEKGKDVELRCDPISGHTALYWYRQSLGQGLEFLIYFQGNSAPDKSGLPSDRFSAERTGGSVSTLTIQRTQQEDSAVYLCASSPGGGPGYEQYFGPGTRLTVT.

The rearrangement links TRBV6-2 or TRBV6-3 to TRBJ2-6, with D unclear. The CDR3 contains 13 residues. V was shortened by 2 bases and J by 3 bases, with 2 bases between the two germline ends. CDR1 is MNHEY, CDR2 SVGEGT, per germline. As DNA, the CDR3 is TGTGCCAGCAGTTACGGTGGGGCCAACGTCCTGACTTTC. This sequence encodes CASSYGGANVLTF.

This clonotype was seen repeatedly, ten times or more. V usage is TRBV10-3 and J usage is TRBJ1-1, with 8 bases lining up with TRBD1. Looked up from germline, CDR1 is ENHRY and CDR2 is SYGVKD. The length of the CDR3 is 14 residues. The trim removed 6 bases at V and 4 bases at J, leaving 7 bases unmatched. The CDR3 DNA is TGTGCCATCAGACAACAGGGGGGCTTCACTGAAGCTTTCTTT. It specifies CAIRQQGGFTEAFF.

This clonotype occurred a few times. The gene calls are TRBV7-8 and TRBJ2-1; D gene uncertain. Germline CDR1 and CDR2: SGHVS and FQNEAQ. The CDR3 length is 16 residues. The ends were cut back, 1 base at V and 0 bases at J, with 10 bases in the middle. The CDR3 region has the DNA TGTGCCAGCAGCTTAGTTCCGTTAAGCTCCTACAATGAGCAGTTCTTC. Translating it yields CASSLVPLSSYNEQFF.

Ten or more counts support this clonotype. J is TRBJ1-1 and V is TRBV6-5; 7 nucleotides match TRBD1. V trimming: 2 bases; J trimming: 10 bases; junction bases outside the gene matches: 4. Looked up from germline, CDR1 is MNHEY and CDR2 is SVGAGI. This CDR3 is built from 12 residues. The CDR3 loop is CASSYPQGRAFF. In DNA form, the CDR3 reads TGTGCCAGCAGTTACCCACAGGGGCGAGCTTTCTTT.

This clonotype was observed many times. The chain combines TRBV5-6 with TRBJ2-1; 9 bases align to TRBD2. V was pared by 3 bases and J by 5 bases, with 3 bases of the junction left unmatched. This CDR3 region has 14 residues. Germline lookup yields CDR1 SGHDT and CDR2 YYEEEE. The CDR3 reads CASSYGGGDNEQFF. The CDR3 region has the DNA TGTGCCAGCAGCTATGGCGGGGGGGACAATGAGCAGTTCTTC.

The chain employs TRBV10-3 and TRBJ2-1; D gene unclear. Germline CDR1 is ENHRY and CDR2 is SYGVKD. CDR3 length: 13 residues. V was trimmed by 0 bases and J by 6 bases, leaving 6 bases between them. CDR3 loop: CAISESYRNEQFF. CDR3 nucleotide sequence: TGTGCCATCAGTGAGTCTTATCGCAATGAGCAGTTCTTC.

This clonotype was counted between two and nine times. The genes are TRBV7-9 and TRBJ1-1; tentatively, D is TRBD1 (5 bases). The V gene's germline CDR1 is SEHNR and CDR2 FQNEAQ (reference sequence). There are 13 residues in the CDR3. V was pared by 7 bases and J by 11 bases, with 20 bases between. CDR3 region: CASTLPETDVAFF. The CDR3, as DNA: TGTGCCAGCACTCTACCGGAGACAGACGTTGCTTTCTTT.

This clonotype showed up many times. For the CDR3, the DNA is TGTGCCAGCAGTCCATTTGGCAGGCAAGCCCAGCATTTT. Protein product: CASSPFGRQAQHF. The rearrangement uses TRBV6-4 and TRBJ1-5, with no clear D. CDR1 is MRHNA, CDR2 SNTAGT, per germline. CDR3 length: 13 amino acids. The V end was cut by 5 bases, the J end by 11 bases, with 16 bases between.